The next 18 T cell receptor beta chains were all read from a single sample in a study of early T cells in non-severe SARS-CoV-2 infection. TCRdb processed the 5' RACE reads anew with MiXCR; each CDR3 protein has one entry. This table has about 63,000 distinct CDR3 sequences, 10% to 15% appearing once. Sequencing input: whole blood. The receptors were gathered from an adult who was a healthcare worker with PCR-confirmed SARS-CoV-2 infection or an uninfected control (not recorded which).

This clonotype was seen a handful of times. V and J are TRBV7-9 and TRBJ2-7, with D tentatively TRBD1 or TRBD2 (5 bases each). V lost 0 bases, J lost 5 bases, and 8 bases lay in between. The germline V gene has CDR1 SEHNR and CDR2 FQNEAQ (reference sequence). The CDR3 is 13 residues long. The CDR3 bases are TGTGCCAGCAGCTTAGCCGGGACCCACGAGCAGTACTTC. Translation gives CASSLAGTHEQYF.

This clonotype was counted only a few times. The chain carries TRBV13 and TRBJ1-1; 10 bases line up with TRBD1. Per germline, CDR1 PRHDT and CDR2 FYEKMQ (reference sequence). The CDR3 consists of 15 residues. Losses at the gene ends were 6 bases for V and 4 bases for J; bases not matched to a gene: 8. This chain's CDR3 is CASSFGTGVSTEAFF. In DNA, the CDR3 is TGTGCCAGCAGTTTCGGGACAGGGGTGAGCACTGAAGCTTTCTTT.

This clonotype came up a few times. V is TRBV7-9 and J is TRBJ2-1, with TRBD2 as a possible D gene (6 bases). This CDR3 is 15 amino acids long. The germline CDR1 and CDR2 sequences are SEHNR and FQNEAQ (reference sequence). The V end lost 5 bases, the J end lost 7 bases, and 18 bases lay between the germline ends. The CDR3 DNA is TGTGCCAGCAGCCCTAGCGTCGGGTTCCCGAATGAGCAGTTCTTC. Protein product: CASSPSVGFPNEQFF.

This clonotype was found many times. The genes are TRBV29-1 and TRBJ2-6, with D perhaps assigned TRBD1 or TRBD2 (5 bases each). The CDR3 covers 16 residues. V lost 7 bases and J lost 4, with 20 bases in between. Germline assignment: CDR1 SQVTM and CDR2 ANQGSEA. DNA of the CDR3: TGCAGCGCCTCCTCTTGGGGGAATGCCGGGGCCAACGTCCTGACTTTC. Translation gives CSASSWGNAGANVLTF. Supplemented by reference TRBV29-1 and TRBJ2-6, the full variable domain reads SAVISQKPSRDICQRGTSLTIQCQVDSQVTMMFWYRQQPGQSLTLIATANQGSEATYESGFVIDKFPISRPNLTFSTLTVSNMSPEDSSIYLCSASSWGNAGANVLTFGAGSRLTVL.

This clonotype was seen a few times. The V gene is TRBV7-9, the J gene TRBJ1-4; TRBD1 aligns across 7 bases. Trimming took 5 bases from V and 5 from J; bases not matched to a gene: 8. CDR1 is SEHNR and CDR2 is FQNEAQ in the germline V gene (reference sequence). This CDR3 is built from 15 residues. The CDR3, as DNA: TGTGCCAGCAGCGCCGGACAGGAGATAAATGAAAAACTGTTTTTT. Translated: CASSAGQEINEKLFF.

This clonotype was seen a few times. CDR3 nucleotide sequence: TGTGCCAGTAGTACTTCCCAGGGTTCTTCGCAGCCCCAGCATTTT. Translation gives CASSTSQGSSQPQHF. The chain employs TRBV19 and TRBJ1-5; perhaps TRBD1 as D (5 bases). The CDR3 spans 15 residues. V was clipped by 4 bases and J by 7 bases, with 17 bases between them. The V gene's germline CDR1 is LNHDA and CDR2 SQIVND (reference sequence).

This clonotype was observed many times. V is TRBV18 and J is TRBJ1-2; D perhaps matches TRBD1 (5 bases). Germline values: CDR1 KGHSH, CDR2 LQKENI. Between the trimmed V and J ends, which lost 5 bases and 4 bases, there was a span of 14 bases. CDR3 length: 14 residues. The DNA of the CDR3 is TGTGCCAGCTCAATGTCCGTGGGACCCTATGGCTACACCTTC. Encoded protein: CASSMSVGPYGYTF.

This clonotype has at least ten counts. The chain combines TRBV6-6 with TRBJ2-7, with a weak D call TRBD2 (5 bases). The CDR3 contains 16 residues. The ends were cut back, 2 bases at V and 0 bases at J, with 14 bases in the middle. Germline assignment: CDR1 MNHNY and CDR2 SVGAGI (reference sequence). The CDR3 region has the DNA TGTGCCAGCAGTTACCGTTTAGAGGGATTCTCCTACGAGCAGTACTTC. The encoded protein is CASSYRLEGFSYEQYF.

This clonotype was counted many times. This sequence joins TRBV4-1 and TRBJ2-1, with 10 bases lining up with TRBD2. In germline, CDR1 is MGHRA, CDR2 YSYEKL. The J segment lost 9 bases and the V segment lost 1 base, leaving 21 bases of the junction unmatched. The length of the CDR3 is 20 residues. The CDR3 DNA sequence: TGCGCCAGCAGCCAAGTACCAGAGAGGACTAGCGGAAATCAAAGAGGTGAGCAGTTCTTC. Amino acid sequence: CASSQVPERTSGNQRGEQFF.

This clonotype appeared many times. The chain is built from TRBV29-1 and TRBJ2-1; 10 bases match TRBD2. V trimming: 2 bases; J trimming: 6 bases; junction bases outside the gene matches: 1. The length of the CDR3 is 13 residues. Germline CDR1 reads SQVTM; CDR2 reads ANQGSEA. The CDR3 region is CSVELAGGNEQFF. CDR3 coding DNA: TGCAGCGTTGAATTAGCGGGGGGCAATGAGCAGTTCTTC.

V gene TRBV6-4 combines with J gene TRBJ2-3; 9 bases match TRBD1. CDR1 and CDR2 (germline): MRHNA, SNTAGT. Unmatched junction bases numbered 5, after V lost 2 bases and J lost 5 bases. This CDR3 has 15 residues. CDR3 sequence (DNA): TGTGCCAGCAGTGACCGACAGGGGGATGGAGATACGCAGTATTTT. It specifies CASSDRQGDGDTQYF.

About this clonotype: This could be a read error, since a much larger clone is one nucleotide away. The chain has TRBV9 and TRBJ2-5; 7 bases map to TRBD2. J gave up 2 bases and V 7 bases, and 14 bases lay outside the gene matches. The CDR3 spans 16 residues. Germline V gene lookup returns CDR1 SGDLS and CDR2 YYNGEE. The CDR3 region is CASGGGEGAGQETQYF. DNA for the CDR3: TGTGCCAGCGGCGGCGGGGAGGGCGCGGGGCAAGAGACCCAGTACTTC.

Comments on this clonotype: A clone one base away is much larger, so this may be a read error. The J gene is TRBJ2-7, the V gene TRBV12-3 or TRBV12-4; either TRBD1 or TRBD2 may supply D (6 bases each). The CDR3 loop spans 15 amino acids. Deletions cut 8 bases from V and 6 bases from J, with 23 bases between. CDR3 sequence: CASVPSGVQGGEQYF. The CDR3, as DNA: TGTGCCAGCGTACCATCTGGGGTACAGGGAGGCGAGCAGTACTTC.

This chain connects TRBV7-6 to TRBJ2-5; 9 bases align to TRBD1. The CDR3 sequence is 15 residues long. After removal of 5 bases from V and 5 bases from J, the junction contained 9 bases not matched to a gene. Germline V lookup: CDR1 SGHVS, CDR2 FNYEAQ. CDR3: CASSQPGQGEETQYF. For the CDR3, the DNA is TGTGCCAGCAGCCAACCGGGACAGGGAGAGGAGACCCAGTACTTC.

The chain joins TRBV5-4 to TRBJ2-2, with D tentatively TRBD2 (7 bases). This CDR3 comprises 16 residues. Germline V gene data show CDR1 as SGHNT and CDR2 as YYREEE (reference sequence). Trimming removed 3 bases from V and 0 bases from J, with 12 bases in between. The CDR3 spells CASSSQGRANTGELFF. The CDR3 DNA follows: TGTGCCAGCAGCTCCCAGGGGAGGGCGAACACCGGGGAGCTGTTTTTT.

This clonotype occurred many times. The chain joins TRBV3-1 to TRBJ2-7, with 10 bases that match TRBD2. Trimming cost V 3 bases and J 7 bases; bases outside gene matches: 9. Germline V gene sequence: CDR1 LGHDT, CDR2 YNNKEL (reference sequence). This CDR3 comprises 15 residues. The CDR3 here is CASSHRAGGAEEQYF. CDR3 DNA sequence: TGTGCCAGCAGCCACCGAGCGGGGGGGGCGGAAGAGCAGTACTTC.

This clonotype was observed many times. The J gene is TRBJ2-3, the V gene TRBV12-3 or TRBV12-4, with 14 positions matching TRBD2. V lost 6 bases and J lost 8; bases outside the gene matches: 4. The CDR3 consists of 14 residues. CDR3 coding DNA: TGTGCCAGCAGCCAGGGACTAGCGGGGGTTACGCAGTATTTT. Encoded protein: CASSQGLAGVTQYF.

This clonotype was observed a handful of times. The chain links TRBV9 to TRBJ2-2; 10 bases line up with TRBD2. This CDR3 contains 15 residues. V trimming: 0 bases; J trimming: 6 bases; junction bases outside the gene matches: 2. Germline assignment: CDR1 SGDLS and CDR2 YYNGEE. The CDR3 reads CASSVASGGAGELFF. CDR3 DNA: TGTGCCAGCAGCGTAGCGAGCGGGGGGGCCGGGGAGCTGTTTTTT.